This TCR beta chain was recovered during a study of CD8+ T cells in alopecia areata. Overall study results and limits: Sharing of TCRs across patients appeared less clear than in mice, possibly for HLA-related reasons. Researchers say the link of baseline CD8+ expansion to response remains uncertain, with one nonresponder. Scalp clonality and expanded CD8+ clones among the top 100 showed significant decreases with tofacitinib.

The V end was cut by 4 bases, the J end by 4 bases, with 10 bases between. The germline V gene encodes CDR1 SGHTA and CDR2 FQGNSA. The CDR3 has 13 amino acids. Points on this clone: Its antigen is not known.

Stated treatment: oral pan-JAK inhibitor, 5-10 mg twice daily. Specimens obtained from alopecia areata patients comprised lesional scalp punch biopsies and peripheral blood. Following RNA extraction, reverse transcription yielded cDNA that acted as the sequencing template. Data came from immunoSEQ multiplex PCR; TCRdb stores just in-frame clones and leaves some out. The sample comprises some 170,000 clones, 40% to 65% of which are singletons, and 10% to 14% rests with the top ten. V and J are TRBV7-2 and TRBJ1-2; unclear D gene. Sequenced here: CD8+ T cells sorted from blood, sampled at week 24, from a patient treated with tofacitinib. This receptor was obtained from a human donor with alopecia areata. The CDR3 here is CASSYQSRYGYTF. The CDR3, as DNA: TGTGCCAGCAGCTACCAATCCCGCTATGGCTACACCTTC.